This entry is about one TCR beta chain. Its antigen remains unidentified. No per-base quality is available; no much larger clone lies one base away. The CDR3 holds 16 amino acids from the cysteine to the phenylalanine. Of the read, only the CDR3 DNA is kept; its 48 bases are in frame from base 1. Taken from the germline V gene (reference sequence), the CDR1 and CDR2 loops are LNHDA and SQIVND. V drops 4 bases and J drops 3 bases, leaving 19 bases in between. This sample is part of a study of blood T cell repertoires in COVID-19 (dated by TCRdb to the early 2020s). General notes on the study: The collaborator samples originated in the United States, Italy and Spain and spanned the acute and convalescent phases of COVID-19. Deeply sampled blood TCRbeta repertoires from subjects exposed to, actively infected with, or recovered from COVID-19 were included in the dataset. Where HLA class I and class II types were available, the types were taken from metadata supplied by the sample provider, not from assay-based typing. The repertoires were released in a freely available public database meant as a resource for research on the immune response to SARS-CoV-2. Samples came from the ongoing ImmuneRACE study (first 160 participants) plus 1,254 subjects from 6 global collaborators. The sample metadata nearly always contained a de-identified subject ID, COVID-19 status, age in years and sex. The prospective study material was composed of cDNA or gDNA derived from T cells, B-cell-depleted T cells, or PBMCs. Study-wide findings and limitations: The quantity of clinical and demographic metadata differed by source and by participant and was supplied without curation.

Participants in the prospective study were aged about 18 to 100 years, lived in 20 to 25 United States geographic areas, and enrolled through a virtual design. In the prospective study, cohorts were assigned on the basis of participant-reported clinical history obtained from a screening survey and a study questionnaire. In the prospective study, mobile phlebotomists collected whole blood, serum and a nasopharyngeal or oropharyngeal swab from each participant. Additional blood draws and questionnaires over an approximately 2-month period could optionally be provided by prospective study participants. Prospective study blood samples were shipped either frozen or at room temperature before DNA extraction. The immunoSEQ Assay, a bias-controlled multiplex PCR, was used to amplify TCRbeta CDR3 regions from genomic DNA. As for the authors' bioinformatics: The number of nucleated cells in each sample was estimated from the amplification of reference gene primers within the assay. Sequence reads were collapsed and filtered to measure the absolute abundance of every unique TCRbeta CDR3 rearrangement. For each sample, productive Simpson clonality was calculated as the square root of Simpson's diversity index across productive rearrangements. TCRdb took this table from immuneACCESS and kept in-frame rearrangements with V and J called. Such tables lack part of the clones; where checked against another copy, unresolved V genes explain under half of the gap, and the rest is unexplained. The V and J calls and clone size were taken over from that table, and D and trimming were inferred from the DNA. The sample contains approximately 150,000 clones, over 75% of them found a single time. Of the sample, 0.95% to 1.5% falls within the top ten clones.

The sequencing input was PBMCs or T cells enriched from blood (not recorded which). The chain is assembled from TRBV19 and TRBJ2-7; the D gene is perhaps TRBD1, on 6 matching bases. The clonotype was recovered from a human donor with acute COVID-19. The donor label of this sample is uncertain. The CDR3 loop reads CASSTGQHPGVYEQYF. At the DNA level, the sequence is TGTGCCAGTAGTACCGGACAGCACCCTGGGGTCTACGAGCAGTACTTC. Here the CDR3 is joined to the reference TRBV19 and TRBJ2-7 genes, and the full variable domain is: DGGITQSPKYLFRKEGQNVTLSCEQNLNHDAMYWYRQDPGQGLRLIYYSQIVNDFQKGDIAEGYSVSREKKESFPLTVTSAQKNPTAFYLCASSTGQHPGVYEQYFGPGTRLTVT.